This TCR beta chain was identified during a study of response to subunit inactivated influenza vaccine. Using its own MiXCR run on the RT-PCR reads, TCRdb lists one record per CDR3 protein. The sample records 650,000 to 800,000 distinct CDR3 sequences, roughly 13% being singletons. The CDR3 loop spans 17 amino acids. The germline CDR1 and CDR2 sequences are SGHKS and YYEKEE (reference sequence). The V gene lost 4 bases and the J gene lost 7 bases, with 26 bases spanning the gap. The sequence was collected from a man aged 50 or older who received an inactivated influenza vaccine. The material was PBMCs from blood, obtained around 15 days before vaccination. The chain links TRBV5-5 to TRBJ2-5; TRBD2 is a possible D gene (6 bases). CDR3 protein: CASSPLRDAVVTRTQYF. CDR3 bases: TGTGCCAGCAGCCCGCTGCGGGACGCCGTAGTTACGCGGACCCAGTACTTC.